This record looks at one T cell receptor beta chain sequence and its context. The antigen is undetermined. The sample belongs to a study of cytomegalovirus exposure and HLA in healthy donors. Study overall: Later analysis reported that the roughly 120 validation repertoires shared the platform of the roughly 680 first-cohort repertoires.

The data were produced by immunoSEQ multiplex PCR, yet TCRdb's version contains in-frame clones alone and is incomplete. The table lists tens of thousands of clones, approximately 95% of them singletons. The length of the CDR3 is 14 residues. Germline values: CDR1 LNHDA, CDR2 SQIVND (reference sequence). Between the trimmed V and J ends, which lost 7 bases and 4 bases, there was a span of 16 bases. Findings of the study overall: In vitro confirmation showed three CMV-associated chains to be CMV antigen specific.

The V call is TRBV19, the J call TRBJ1-2, with D uncertain. The source material was PBMCs. The TCR comes from a man between 18 and 29 years old in good health and CMV-seropositive. The CDR3 DNA follows: TGTGCCAGTACTAGAGCCGTACTGACCTATGGCTACACCTTC. This gives the protein CASTRAVLTYGYTF.